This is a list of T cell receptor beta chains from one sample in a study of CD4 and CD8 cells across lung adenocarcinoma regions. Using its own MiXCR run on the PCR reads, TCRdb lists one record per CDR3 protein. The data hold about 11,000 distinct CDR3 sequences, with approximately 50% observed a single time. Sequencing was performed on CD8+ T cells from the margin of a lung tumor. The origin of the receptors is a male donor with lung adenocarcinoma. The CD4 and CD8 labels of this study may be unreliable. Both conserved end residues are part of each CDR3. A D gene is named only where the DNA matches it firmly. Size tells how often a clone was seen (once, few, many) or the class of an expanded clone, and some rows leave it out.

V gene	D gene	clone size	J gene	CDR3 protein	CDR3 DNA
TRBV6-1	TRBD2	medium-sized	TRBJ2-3	CASRASPGLAPDTQYF	TGTGCCAGCAGAGCCTCTCCGGGACTAGCACCAGATACGCAGTATTTT
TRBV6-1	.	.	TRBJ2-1	CASSRVNEQFF	TGTGCCAGCTCGAGGGTAAATGAGCAGTTCTTC
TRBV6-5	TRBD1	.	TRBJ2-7	CASSLGTGGAFEQYF	TGTGCCAGCAGTTTGGGGACAGGGGGCGCGTTCGAGCAGTACTTC
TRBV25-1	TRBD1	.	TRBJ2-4	CASSESTGAKNIQYF	TGTGCCAGCAGTGAGTCGACAGGGGCCAAAAACATTCAGTACTTC
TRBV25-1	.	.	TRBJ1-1	CASSEGPNTEAFF	TGTGCCAGCAGTGAGGGTCCTAACACTGAAGCTTTCTTT
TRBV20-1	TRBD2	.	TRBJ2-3	CAAPGAGDTETQYF	TGCGCTGCCCCCGGGGCGGGAGACACAGAGACCCAGTATTTT
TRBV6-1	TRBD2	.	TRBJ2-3	CASGGPGGRDPDTQYF	TGTGCCAGCGGGGGACCCGGGGGGAGGGACCCAGATACGCAGTATTTC
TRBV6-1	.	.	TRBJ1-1	CASSLERVSTEAFF	TGTGCCAGCAGCCTAGAGCGGGTGAGCACTGAAGCTTTCTTT
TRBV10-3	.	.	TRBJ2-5	CAGNGGRDRETQYF	TGTGCGGGGAACGGGGGGCGAGACCGAGAGACCCAGTACTTC
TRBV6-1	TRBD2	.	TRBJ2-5	CASSKVGLAAETQYF	TGTGCCAGCTCCAAAGTCGGACTAGCGGCAGAGACGCAGTACTTC
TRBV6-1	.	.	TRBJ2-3	CASSEAGPGARDTQYF	TGTGCCAGCAGTGAAGCGGGGCCGGGAGCCAGGGATACGCAGTATTTT
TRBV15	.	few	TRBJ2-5	CASTGRAQETQYF	TGTGCCTCCACGGGGCGGGCCCAAGAGACCCAGTACTTC
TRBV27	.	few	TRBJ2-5	CASRDSPQETQYF	TGTGCCAGCAGGGACAGCCCCCAAGAGACCCAGTACTTC
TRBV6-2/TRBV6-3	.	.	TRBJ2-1	CASSTTPYNEQFF	TGTGCCAGCAGCACCACGCCTTACAATGAGCAGTTCTTC
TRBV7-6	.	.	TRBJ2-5	CASSLGVEETQYF	TGTGCCAGCAGCTTAGGGGTGGAAGAGACCCAGTACTTC
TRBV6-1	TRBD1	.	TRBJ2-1	CASSSGTGVWNEQFF	TGTGCCAGCTCCTCCGGGACAGGGGTTTGGAATGAGCAGTTCTTC
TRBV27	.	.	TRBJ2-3	CASSLSGEGTDTQYF	TGTGCCAGCAGTTTATCAGGGGAAGGCACAGATACGCAGTATTTT
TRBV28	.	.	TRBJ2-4	CARSVDRVLDIQYF	TGTGCGAGGAGCGTGGACCGGGTCCTAGACATTCAGTACTTC
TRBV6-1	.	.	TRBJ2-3	CASSDDRILSDTQYF	TGTGCCAGCAGTGACGACAGAATCCTCTCAGATACGCAGTATTTT
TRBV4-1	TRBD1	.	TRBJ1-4	CASSPGQGTLNEKLFF	TGCGCCAGCAGCCCCGGACAGGGAACACTTAATGAAAAACTGTTTTTT
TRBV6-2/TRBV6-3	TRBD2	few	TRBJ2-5	CATYRASGGPGAGTQYF	TGTGCCACCTACCGGGCTAGCGGGGGGCCAGGCGCGGGGACCCAGTACTTC
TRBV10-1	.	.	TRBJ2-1	CASSELGPPRDEQFF	TGCGCCAGCAGTGAGTTGGGACCCCCCCGAGATGAGCAGTTCTTC
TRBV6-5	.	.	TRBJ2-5	CASSFLQGEETQYF	TGTGCCAGCAGTTTCCTACAGGGAGAAGAGACCCAGTACTTC
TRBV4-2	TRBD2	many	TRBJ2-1	CASSLTSGRAGDEQFF	TGTGCCAGCAGCCTCACTAGCGGGAGGGCCGGGGATGAGCAGTTCTTC
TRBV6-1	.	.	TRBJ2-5	CASGEAGGRDQETQYF	TGTGCCAGCGGGGAGGCCGGGGGCCGGGATCAAGAGACGCAGTACTTC
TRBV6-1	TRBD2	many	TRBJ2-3	CASSPSGGGPDTQYF	TGTGCCAGCAGTCCGAGCGGGGGGGGACCAGATACGCAGTATTTT
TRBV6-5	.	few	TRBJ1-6	CASSLGLEGTYEQHF	TGTGCCAGCAGTTTGGGACTAGAGGGTACCTACGAGCAGCACTTT
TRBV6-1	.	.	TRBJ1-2	CASSLGGSSSGYTF	TGTGCCAGCAGTCTGGGTGGGAGTTCGTCGGGCTACACCTTC
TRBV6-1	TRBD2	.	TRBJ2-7	CASSVIAGGYEQYF	TGTGCCAGCAGTGTTATAGCGGGGGGTTACGAGCAGTACTTC
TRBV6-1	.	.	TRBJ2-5	CASSRRGGRTQYF	TGTGCCAGCAGTCGTCGTGGTGGGAGGACCCAGTACTTC
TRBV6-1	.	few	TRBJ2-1	CASREQGWREQFF	TGTGCCAGCAGGGAACAGGGATGGCGTGAGCAGTTCTTC
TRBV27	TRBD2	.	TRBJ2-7	CASGRTGTSGTPYEQYF	TGTGCCAGCGGACGGACAGGGACTAGCGGGACCCCCTACGAGCAGTACTTC
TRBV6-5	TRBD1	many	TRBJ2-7	CASSSSRGTAFYEQYF	TGTGCCAGCAGTTCCAGCCGTGGGACAGCTTTCTACGAGCAGTACTTC
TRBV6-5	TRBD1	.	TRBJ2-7	CASSYSDGQGSEQYF	TGTGCCAGCAGTTATTCCGATGGACAGGGTAGTGAGCAGTACTTC
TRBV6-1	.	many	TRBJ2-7	CASSEGGRYEQYF	TGTGCCAGCAGTGAAGGAGGCAGATACGAGCAGTACTTC
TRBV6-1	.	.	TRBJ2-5	CASSDVLTFQETQYF	TGTGCCAGCAGTGATGTCCTGACCTTCCAAGAGACCCAGTACTTC
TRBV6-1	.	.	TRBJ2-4	CASSESGLGVKDTQYF	TGTGCCAGCAGTGAATCGGGGCTGGGAGTCAAAGATACGCAGTACTTC
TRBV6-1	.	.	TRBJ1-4	CASSERGSGANEKLFF	TGTGCCAGCAGTGAAAGAGGGTCAGGGGCAAATGAAAAACTGTTTTTT
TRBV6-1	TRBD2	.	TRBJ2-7	CASRGSSGGARGTDTQYF	TGTGCCAGCAGGGGGAGTAGCGGGGGGGCGCGTGGCACAGATACGCAGTACTTC
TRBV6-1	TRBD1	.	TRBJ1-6	CASSDRGRSYNSPLHF	TGTGCCAGCAGTGACAGGGGGCGCTCCTATAATTCACCCCTCCACTTT
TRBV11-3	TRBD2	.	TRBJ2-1	CASSSNSGGAGDEQFF	TGTGCCAGCAGCTCTAATAGCGGGGGGGCCGGGGATGAGCAGTTCTTC
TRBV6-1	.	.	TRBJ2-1	CASSETWTGGTDEQFF	TGTGCCAGCAGTGAAACGTGGACTGGCGGGACAGATGAGCAGTTCTTT
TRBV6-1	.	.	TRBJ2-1	CASREARDSEQFF	TGTGCCAGCAGGGAAGCCCGGGACTCTGAGCAGTTCTTC
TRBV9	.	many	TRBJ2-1	CASSPSWGSSYNEQFF	TGTGCCAGCAGCCCCTCATGGGGGAGCTCCTACAATGAGCAGTTCTTC
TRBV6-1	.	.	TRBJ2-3	CASRRTLGTDAQFF	TGTGCCAGCAGAAGGACCCTGGGGACCGATGCGCAGTTTTTT
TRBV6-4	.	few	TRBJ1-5	CASSDNPNQPQHF	TGTGCCAGCAGTGACAACCCCAATCAGCCCCAGCATTTT
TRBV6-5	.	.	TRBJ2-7	CASSYPGLSATDTQYF	TGTGCCAGCAGTTACCCGGGGCTTAGCGCCACAGACACGCAGTACTTC
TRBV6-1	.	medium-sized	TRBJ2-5	CASSEYRVGETQYF	TGTGCCAGCAGTGAATACAGGGTCGGGGAGACCCAGTACTTC
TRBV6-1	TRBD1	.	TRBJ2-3	CASSGDRGDTQYF	TGTGCCAGCAGTGGGGACAGGGGGGATACGCAGTATTTT
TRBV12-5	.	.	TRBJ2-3	CSAGHGGIGQDTQYF	TGTTCTGCGGGGCACGGGGGCATTGGCCAAGATACGCAGTACTTT
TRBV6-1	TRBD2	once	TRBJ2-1	CASSDPTSGSRNEQFF	TGTGCCAGCAGTGACCCCACTAGCGGGAGTCGCAATGAGCAGTTCTTC
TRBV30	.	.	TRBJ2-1	CAWKSSLANEQFF	TGTGCCTGGAAGTCGAGTCTCGCCAATGAGCAGTTCTTC
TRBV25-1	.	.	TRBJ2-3	CGSRGPGGKDMQYF	TGTGGCAGCAGGGGGCCGGGAGGGAAAGACATGCAGTATTTT
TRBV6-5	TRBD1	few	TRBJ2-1	CASSSIEGTGSYNEQFF	TGTGCCAGCAGTTCGATAGAAGGGACAGGCTCCTACAATGAGCAGTTCTTC
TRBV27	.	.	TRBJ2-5	CAGLGRRAQDTQYF	TGTGCGGGCCTTGGGCGCCGTGCCCAAGACACCCAGTACTTC
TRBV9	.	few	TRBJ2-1	CASSALAYNEQFF	TGTGCCAGCAGCGCCCTAGCCTACAATGAGCAGTTCTTC
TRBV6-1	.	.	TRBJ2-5	CASIPGLFPGETQYF	TGTGCCAGCATCCCCGGGCTTTTTCCCGGGGAGACCCAGTACTTC
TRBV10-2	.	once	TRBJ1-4	CASSETGSTNEKLFF	TGCGCCAGCAGTGAGACAGGGAGCACTAATGAAAAACTGTTTTTT
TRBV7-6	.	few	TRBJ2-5	CASSLGTGYETQYF	TGTGCCAGCAGCTTAGGAACAGGGTACGAGACCCAGTACTTC